The clone carrying this TCR beta chain was found many times. This specimen comes from a study of T cells in Graves' hyperthyroidism and ophthalmopathy. Amplification of TCR beta CDR3 regions used RNA as the template. Using the HTBI primer set, a first-round RT-PCR was run on the TCR CDR3. TCRdb recomputed calls from the multiplex PCR reads with MiXCR, one row per CDR3 protein. This table has 380,000 or so distinct CDR3 sequences, approximately 15% appearing once. The sequence was obtained from a woman in her thirties with Graves' hyperthyroidism. Sequencing input: blood.

Written as DNA, the CDR3 is TGCAGTGCTAGACCCTCCCGGAAGGAGGGCAATGAGCAGTTCTTC. Its protein product is CSARPSRKEGNEQFF. The chain carries TRBV20-1 and TRBJ2-1; D is perhaps TRBD2 (6 bases). This CDR3 has 15 residues. Germline CDR1 reads DFQATT; CDR2 reads SNEGSKA (reference sequence). V lost 2 bases and J 6 bases, leaving 17 bases between the germline ends.